The clone carrying this TCR beta chain has a single count. Germline-derived CDR1 and CDR2 are SGHDT and YYEEEE. Trimming removed 0 bases at V and 2 bases at J, with 11 bases between. This CDR3 has 15 residues. The sample originates from a study of blood T cell repertoires in COVID-19. Study-level information: Spain, Italy and the United States supplied samples that represented acute and convalescent COVID-19.

The table came from immunoSEQ multiplex PCR; TCRdb's copy has only in-frame clones and leaves some out. The table lists 200,000 to 250,000 clones, 84% of them singletons. The chain employs TRBV5-6 and TRBJ1-2, with D hard to call. Sample: peripheral blood. The receptor's source is a man aged 50-60 years with active or convalescent COVID-19. The CDR3 region is CASSLGASSNYGYTF. The CDR3 nucleotides are TGTGCCAGCAGCTTGGGGGCCAGTTCCAACTATGGCTACACCTTC.